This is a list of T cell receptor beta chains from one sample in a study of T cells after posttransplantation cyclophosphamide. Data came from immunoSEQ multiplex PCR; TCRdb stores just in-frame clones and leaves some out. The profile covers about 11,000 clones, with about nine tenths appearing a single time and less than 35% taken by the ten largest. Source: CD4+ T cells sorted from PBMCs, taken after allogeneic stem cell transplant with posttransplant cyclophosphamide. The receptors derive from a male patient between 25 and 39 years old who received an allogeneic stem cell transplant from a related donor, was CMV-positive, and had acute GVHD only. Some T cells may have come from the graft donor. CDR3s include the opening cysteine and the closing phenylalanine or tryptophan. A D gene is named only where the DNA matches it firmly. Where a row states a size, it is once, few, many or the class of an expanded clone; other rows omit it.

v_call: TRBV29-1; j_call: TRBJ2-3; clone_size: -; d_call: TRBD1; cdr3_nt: TGCAGCGTTGCCCGGGACAGGGGAACAGATACGCAGTATTTT; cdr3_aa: CSVARDRGTDTQYF
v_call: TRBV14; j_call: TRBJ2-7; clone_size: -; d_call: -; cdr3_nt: TGTGCCAGCAGAAAGACGGGGAACTACGAGCAGTACTTC; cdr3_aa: CASRKTGNYEQYF
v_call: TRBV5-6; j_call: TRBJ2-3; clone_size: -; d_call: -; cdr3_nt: TGTGCCAGCAGCCCTATGGGGGGAGGTACAGATACGCAGTATTTT; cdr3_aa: CASSPMGGGTDTQYF
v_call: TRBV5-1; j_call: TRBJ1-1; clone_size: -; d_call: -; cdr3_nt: TGCGCCAGCAGGGGGGCCGACCTGAACACTGAAGCTTTCTTT; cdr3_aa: CASRGADLNTEAFF
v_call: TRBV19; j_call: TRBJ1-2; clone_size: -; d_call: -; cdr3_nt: TGTGCCAGTAGTACCATCGGCGGGAACTATGGCTACACCTTC; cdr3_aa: CASSTIGGNYGYTF
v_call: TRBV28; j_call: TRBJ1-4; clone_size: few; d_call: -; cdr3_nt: TGTGCCAGCAGCCTCTCCCAATTGACCGGGGGTTTGGAAAAACTGTTTTTT; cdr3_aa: CASSLSQLTGGLEKLFF
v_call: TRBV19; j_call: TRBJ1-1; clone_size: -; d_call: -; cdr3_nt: TGTGCCAGTAGTCCACAGGGTCGGGGTGAAGCTTTCTTT; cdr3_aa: CASSPQGRGEAFF
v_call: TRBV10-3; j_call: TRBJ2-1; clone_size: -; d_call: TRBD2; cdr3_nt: TGTGCCATCAGTCGGGCGGGGGGGCTCTACAATGAGCAGTTCTTC; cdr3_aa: CAISRAGGLYNEQFF
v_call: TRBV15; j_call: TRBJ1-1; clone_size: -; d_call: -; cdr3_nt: TGTGCCACCAGCAGAGGAGATCAGGACACTGAAGCTTTCTTT; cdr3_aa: CATSRGDQDTEAFF
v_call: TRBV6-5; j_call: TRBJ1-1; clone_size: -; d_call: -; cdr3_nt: TGTGCCAGCAGCGGGGGACGGTGGAACACTGAAGCTTTCTTT; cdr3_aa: CASSGGRWNTEAFF
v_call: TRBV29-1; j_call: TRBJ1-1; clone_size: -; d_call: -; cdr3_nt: TGCAGCGTTGGACAGTTCGGCACTGAAGCTTTCTTT; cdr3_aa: CSVGQFGTEAFF
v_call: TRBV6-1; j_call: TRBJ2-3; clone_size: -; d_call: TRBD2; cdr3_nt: TGTGCCAGCAGTGAAGCTCCAGCGGGGGGGGCCAGGGATACGCAGTATTTT; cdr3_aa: CASSEAPAGGARDTQYF
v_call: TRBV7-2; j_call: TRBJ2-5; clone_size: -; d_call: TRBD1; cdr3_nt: TGTGCCAGCAGCCACAACAGGGGGCAGGAGACCCAGTACTTC; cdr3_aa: CASSHNRGQETQYF
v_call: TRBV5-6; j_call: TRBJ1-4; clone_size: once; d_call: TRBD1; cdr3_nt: TGTGCCAGCAGCCGACAGGGGGCGCTTGGTAGTGAAAAACTGTTTTTT; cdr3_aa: CASSRQGALGSEKLFF
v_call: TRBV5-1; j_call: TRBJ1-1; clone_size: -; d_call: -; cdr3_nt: TGCGCCAGCAGCTTGTTACAGGGTGGCACTGAAGCTTTCTTT; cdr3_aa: CASSLLQGGTEAFF
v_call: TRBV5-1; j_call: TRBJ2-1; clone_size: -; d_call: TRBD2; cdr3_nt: TGCGCCAGCAGCTTCTTAACTAGCGGGGAATACAATGAGCAGTTCTTC; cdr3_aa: CASSFLTSGEYNEQFF
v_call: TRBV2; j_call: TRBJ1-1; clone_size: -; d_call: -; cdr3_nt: TGTGCCAGCAGTGAGCTGGAGGGAACAACTGAAGCTTTCTTT; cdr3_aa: CASSELEGTTEAFF
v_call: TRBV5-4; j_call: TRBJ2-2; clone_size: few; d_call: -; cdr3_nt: TGTGCCAGCAGCTTGGCGACAAAGAACACCGGGGAGCTGTTTTTT; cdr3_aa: CASSLATKNTGELFF
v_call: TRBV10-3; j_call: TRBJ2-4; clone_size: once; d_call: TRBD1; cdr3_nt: TGTGCCATCAGTGCCGACAGGGCGAACATTCAGTACTTC; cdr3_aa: CAISADRANIQYF
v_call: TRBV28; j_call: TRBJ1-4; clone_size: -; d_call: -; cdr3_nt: TGTGCCAGCACCTCAAGATTGTCGGGAACTAATGAAAAACTGTTTTTT; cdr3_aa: CASTSRLSGTNEKLFF
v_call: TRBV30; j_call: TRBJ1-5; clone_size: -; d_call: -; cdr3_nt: TGTGCCTGGAGCCTTTACACTCGGGGTCAGCCCCAGCATTTT; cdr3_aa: CAWSLYTRGQPQHF
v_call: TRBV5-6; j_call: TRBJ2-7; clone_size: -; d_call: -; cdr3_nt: TGTGCCAGCAGCCTTAGCTCCTACGAGCAGTACTTC; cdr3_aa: CASSLSSYEQYF
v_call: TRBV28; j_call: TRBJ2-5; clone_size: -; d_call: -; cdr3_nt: TGTGCCAGCACACGGACTACATTTGAACAAGAGACCCAGTACTTC; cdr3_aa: CASTRTTFEQETQYF
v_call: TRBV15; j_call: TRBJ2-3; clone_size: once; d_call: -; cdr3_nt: TGTGCCACCAGCAGAGAGCGAGGAGGGGGCACAGATACGCAGTATTTT; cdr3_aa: CATSRERGGGTDTQYF
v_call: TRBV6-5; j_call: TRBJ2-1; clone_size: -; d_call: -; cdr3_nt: TGTGCCAGCAGACGGGGGGCTTACAATGAGCAGTTCTTC; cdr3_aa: CASRRGAYNEQFF
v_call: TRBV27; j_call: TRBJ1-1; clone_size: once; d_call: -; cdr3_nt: TGTGCCAGCAAGGCTCTCAGCGGGCGGAGGAACACTGAAGCTTTCTTT; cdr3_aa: CASKALSGRRNTEAFF
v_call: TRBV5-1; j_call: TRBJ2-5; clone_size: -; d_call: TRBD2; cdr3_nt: TGCGCCAGCAGCGACGGGGGTAGCGGGGGGGCTTCGAAGACCCAGTACTTC; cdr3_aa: CASSDGGSGGASKTQYF
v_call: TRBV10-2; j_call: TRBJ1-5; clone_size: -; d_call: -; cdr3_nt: TGCGCCAGCAGTTTACAGGGTCCTCAGCCCCAGCATTTT; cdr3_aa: CASSLQGPQPQHF
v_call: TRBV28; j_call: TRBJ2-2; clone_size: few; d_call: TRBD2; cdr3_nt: TGTGCCAGCAGTTTATGGAGACTAGCGGGGGGGCCCGGGGAGCTGTTTTTT; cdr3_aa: CASSLWRLAGGPGELFF
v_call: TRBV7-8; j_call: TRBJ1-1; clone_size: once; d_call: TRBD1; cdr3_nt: TGTGCCAGCAGCTTAGTGGGACAGGGGAGCACTGAAGCTTTCTTT; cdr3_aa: CASSLVGQGSTEAFF
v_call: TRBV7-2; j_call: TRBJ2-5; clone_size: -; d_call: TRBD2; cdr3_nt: TGTGCCAGCAGAAAAGCGGGGCTAGCGGTCGCAGAGACCCAGTACTTC; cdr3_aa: CASRKAGLAVAETQYF
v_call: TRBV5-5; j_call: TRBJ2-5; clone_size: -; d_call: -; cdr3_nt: TGTGCCAGCAGCTTGGGAGTGACCGGGGAGACCCAGTACTTC; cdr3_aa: CASSLGVTGETQYF
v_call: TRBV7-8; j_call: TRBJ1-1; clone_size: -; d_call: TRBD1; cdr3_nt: TGTGCCAGCAGCATCCAGGGGGCGTCCACTGAAGCTTTCTTT; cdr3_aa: CASSIQGASTEAFF
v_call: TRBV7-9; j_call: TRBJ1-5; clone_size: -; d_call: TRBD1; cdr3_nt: TGTGCCAGCAGCCCGGGACAGGCCGTCAATCAGCCCCAGCATTTT; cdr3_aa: CASSPGQAVNQPQHF
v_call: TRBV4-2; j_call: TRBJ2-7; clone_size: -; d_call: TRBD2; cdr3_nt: TGTGCCAGCAGCCAAACGTTAGCGGGGGACATACCCTACGAGCAGTACTTC; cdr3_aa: CASSQTLAGDIPYEQYF
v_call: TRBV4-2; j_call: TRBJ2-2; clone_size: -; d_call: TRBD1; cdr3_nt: TGTGCCAGCAGCCGAGACAGGGCTAACACCGGGGAGCTGTTTTTT; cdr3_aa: CASSRDRANTGELFF